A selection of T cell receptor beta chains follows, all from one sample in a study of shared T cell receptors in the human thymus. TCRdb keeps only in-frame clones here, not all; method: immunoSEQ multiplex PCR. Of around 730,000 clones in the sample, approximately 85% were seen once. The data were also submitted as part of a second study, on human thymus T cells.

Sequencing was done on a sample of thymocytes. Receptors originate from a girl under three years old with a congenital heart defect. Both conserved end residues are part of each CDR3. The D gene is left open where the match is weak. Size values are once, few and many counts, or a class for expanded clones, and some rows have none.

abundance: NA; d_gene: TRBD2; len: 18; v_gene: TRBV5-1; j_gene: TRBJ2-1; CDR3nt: TGCGCCAGCAGCCTACCGCCCACACTAGCGGGGTTTAACAATGAGCAGTTCTTC; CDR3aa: CASSLPPTLAGFNNEQFF
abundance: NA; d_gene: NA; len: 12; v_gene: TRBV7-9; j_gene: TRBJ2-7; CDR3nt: TGTGCCAGCAGCTTAGGAGCCTACGAGCAGTACTTC; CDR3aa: CASSLGAYEQYF
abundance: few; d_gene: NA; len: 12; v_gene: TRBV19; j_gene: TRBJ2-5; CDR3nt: TGTGCCAGTAGTCACAACCAAGAGACCCAGTACTTC; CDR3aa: CASSHNQETQYF
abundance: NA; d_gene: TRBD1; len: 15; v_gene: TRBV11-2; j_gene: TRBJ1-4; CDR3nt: TGTGCCAGCAGCTTAGGTGGGACAGGGAATGAAAAACTGTTTTTT; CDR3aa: CASSLGGTGNEKLFF
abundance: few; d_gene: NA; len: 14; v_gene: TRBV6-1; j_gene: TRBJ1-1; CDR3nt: TGTGCCAGCGCAGGGTCCAGGGGAAACACTGAAGCTTTCTTT; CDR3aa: CASAGSRGNTEAFF
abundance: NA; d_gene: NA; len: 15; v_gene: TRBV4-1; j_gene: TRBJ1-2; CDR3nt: TGCGCCAGCAGCCAAGACCACAGGGCTAACTATGGCTACACCTTC; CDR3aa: CASSQDHRANYGYTF
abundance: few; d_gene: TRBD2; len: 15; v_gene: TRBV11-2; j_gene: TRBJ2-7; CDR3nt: TGTGCCAGCAGCCGGGGCGGGGGGAACTCCTACGAGCAGTACTTC; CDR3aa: CASSRGGGNSYEQYF
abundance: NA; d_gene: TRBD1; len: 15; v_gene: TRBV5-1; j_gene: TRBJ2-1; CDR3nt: TGCGCCAGCAGCTTTGGGGACAGGGAATACAATGAGCAGTTCTTC; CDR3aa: CASSFGDREYNEQFF
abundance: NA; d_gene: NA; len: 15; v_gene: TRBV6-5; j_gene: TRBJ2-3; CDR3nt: TGTGCCAGCAGTTATGGTGTTCAGGGCACAGATACGCAGTATTTT; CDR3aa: CASSYGVQGTDTQYF
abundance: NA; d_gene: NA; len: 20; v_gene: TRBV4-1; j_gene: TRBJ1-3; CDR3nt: TGCGCCAGCACCGGCCCACCTCCCGAAATCAGGGCGTCCCCTGGAAACACCATATATTTT; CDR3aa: CASTGPPPEIRASPGNTIYF
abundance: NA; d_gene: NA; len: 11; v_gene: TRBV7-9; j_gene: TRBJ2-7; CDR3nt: TGTGCCAGCAGCTTAGAGCGCGAGCAGTACTTC; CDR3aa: CASSLEREQYF
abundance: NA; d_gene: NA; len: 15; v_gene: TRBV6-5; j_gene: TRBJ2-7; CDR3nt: TGTGCCAGCAGTCTCCGACAGCTACCCTCCTACGAGCAGTACTTC; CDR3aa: CASSLRQLPSYEQYF
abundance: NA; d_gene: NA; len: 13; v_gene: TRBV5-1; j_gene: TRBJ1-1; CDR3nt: TGCGCCAGCAGCTTCCGGAGTAACACTGAAGCTTTCTTT; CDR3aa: CASSFRSNTEAFF
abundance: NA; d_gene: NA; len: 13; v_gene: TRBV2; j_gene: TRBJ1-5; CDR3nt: TGTGCCAGCAATAGGGGTCACGGCCAGCCCCAGCATTTT; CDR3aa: CASNRGHGQPQHF
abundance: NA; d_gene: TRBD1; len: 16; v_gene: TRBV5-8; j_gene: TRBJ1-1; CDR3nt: TGTGCCAGCGGCCGGGACAGTCTCGGGTGGAACACTGAAGCTTTCTTT; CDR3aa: CASGRDSLGWNTEAFF
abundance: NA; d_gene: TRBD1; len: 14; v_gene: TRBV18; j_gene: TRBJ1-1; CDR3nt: TGTGCCAGCTCACCTCGGACAGGGGAGACTGAAGCTTTCTTT; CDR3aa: CASSPRTGETEAFF
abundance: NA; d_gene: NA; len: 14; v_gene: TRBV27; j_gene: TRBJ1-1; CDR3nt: TGTGCCAGCAGTTTATGGGACTCGAACACTGAAGCTTTCTTT; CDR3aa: CASSLWDSNTEAFF
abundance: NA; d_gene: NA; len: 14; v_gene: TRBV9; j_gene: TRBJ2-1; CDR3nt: TGTGCCAGCAGCGTAGCTTTTGCCGGCAATGAGCAGTTCTTC; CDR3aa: CASSVAFAGNEQFF
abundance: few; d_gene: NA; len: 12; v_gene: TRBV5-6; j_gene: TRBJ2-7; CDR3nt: TGTGCCAGCAGCTTGGCGGCCTACGAGCAGTACTTC; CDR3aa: CASSLAAYEQYF
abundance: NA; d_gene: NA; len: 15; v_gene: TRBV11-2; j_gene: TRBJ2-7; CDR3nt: TGTGCCAGCAGCCACGAGGCGGGGCCCTTCTACGAGCAGTACTTC; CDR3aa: CASSHEAGPFYEQYF
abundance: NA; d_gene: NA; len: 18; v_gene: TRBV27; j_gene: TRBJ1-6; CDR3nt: TGTGCCAGCACCAGCCCTCGGACGCGGGGGGGGGATAATTCACCCCTCCACTTT; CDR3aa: CASTSPRTRGGDNSPLHF
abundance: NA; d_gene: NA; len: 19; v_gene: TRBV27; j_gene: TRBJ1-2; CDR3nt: TGTGCCAGCAGTTTAAAATGGGGCCTAGGGGATTTGGAAAGCTATGGCTACACCTTC; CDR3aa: CASSLKWGLGDLESYGYTF
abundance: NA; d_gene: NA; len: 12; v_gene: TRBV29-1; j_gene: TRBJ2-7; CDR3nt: TGCAGCGTTGTTCGCAGGGTCGACGAGCAGTACTTC; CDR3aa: CSVVRRVDEQYF
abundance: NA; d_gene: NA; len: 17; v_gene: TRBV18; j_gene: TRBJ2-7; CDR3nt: TGTGCCAGCTCACCACGTGCGACAGGACATCTTCCCTACGAGCAGTACTTC; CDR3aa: CASSPRATGHLPYEQYF
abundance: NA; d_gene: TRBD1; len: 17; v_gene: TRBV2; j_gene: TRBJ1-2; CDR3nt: TGTGCCAGCAGTGGGGGGGGACAGGGCCGGGCTAACTATGGCTACACCTTC; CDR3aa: CASSGGGQGRANYGYTF
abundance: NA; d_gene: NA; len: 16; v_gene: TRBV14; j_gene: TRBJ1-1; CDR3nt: TGTGCCAGCAGCGGGGGCGCGGTTTTGGTATGGACTGAAGCTTTCTTT; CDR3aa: CASSGGAVLVWTEAFF
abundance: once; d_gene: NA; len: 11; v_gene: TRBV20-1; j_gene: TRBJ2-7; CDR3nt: TGCAGTGCTGGCGGCGGCTACGAGCAGTACTTC; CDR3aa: CSAGGGYEQYF
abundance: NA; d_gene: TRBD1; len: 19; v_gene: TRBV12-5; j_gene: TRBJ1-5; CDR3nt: TGTGCTAGTGGTCTATTCCACACGTCCGGGACAGGGGGAGAACAGCCCCAGCATTTT; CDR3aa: CASGLFHTSGTGGEQPQHF
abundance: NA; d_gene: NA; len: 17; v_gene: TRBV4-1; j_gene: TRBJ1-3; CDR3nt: TGCGCCAGCAGCCAAGGGTTTTCGGCGGCGGGGCGAAACACCATATATTTT; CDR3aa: CASSQGFSAAGRNTIYF
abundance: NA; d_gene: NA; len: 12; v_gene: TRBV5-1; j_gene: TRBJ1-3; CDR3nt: TGCGCCAGCAGCAGGGAGGGAAACACCATATATTTT; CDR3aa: CASSREGNTIYF
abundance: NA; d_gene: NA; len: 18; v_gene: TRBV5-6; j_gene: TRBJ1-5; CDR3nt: TGTGCCAGCAGCTTGGGAGGACAGATGGGGGATCGCAATCAGCCCCAGCATTTT; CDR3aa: CASSLGGQMGDRNQPQHF
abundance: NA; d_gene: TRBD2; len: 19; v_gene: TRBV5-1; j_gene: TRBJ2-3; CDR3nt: TGCGCCAGCAGCTTGCCCCTAGCGGGGGGGCCCCCCCGCACAGATACGCAGTATTTT; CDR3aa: CASSLPLAGGPPRTDTQYF
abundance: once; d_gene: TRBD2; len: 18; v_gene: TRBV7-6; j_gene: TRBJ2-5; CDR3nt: TGTGCCAGCAGCCCACACCCCGGGGTAGCGGGCCGACCGGAGACCCAGTACTTC; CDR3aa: CASSPHPGVAGRPETQYF
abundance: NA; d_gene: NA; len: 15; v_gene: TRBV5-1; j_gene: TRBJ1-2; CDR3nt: TGCGCCAGCAGCTTGGTAGCAGGGAATAGAGATGGCTACACCTTC; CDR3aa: CASSLVAGNRDGYTF
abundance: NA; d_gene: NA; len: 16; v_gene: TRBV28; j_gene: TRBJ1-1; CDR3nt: TGTGCCAGCAGTTTATTACCACAGAAGAAGCACACTGAAGCTTTCTTT; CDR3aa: CASSLLPQKKHTEAFF
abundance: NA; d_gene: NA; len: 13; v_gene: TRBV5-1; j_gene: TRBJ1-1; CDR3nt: TGCGCCAGCAGCTTGAGGAGTTTCGCTGAAGCTTTCTTT; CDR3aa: CASSLRSFAEAFF
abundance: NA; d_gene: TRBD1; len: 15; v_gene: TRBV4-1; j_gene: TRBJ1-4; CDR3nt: TGCGCCAGCAGCCAGGACAGGGTAGGAGGGGAAAAACTGTTTTTT; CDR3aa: CASSQDRVGGEKLFF
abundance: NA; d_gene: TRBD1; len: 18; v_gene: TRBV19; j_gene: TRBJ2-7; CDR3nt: TGTGCCAGTAGTATAGGAGACAGGGGGAAGAGGGGCTCCTACGAGCAGTACTTC; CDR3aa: CASSIGDRGKRGSYEQYF
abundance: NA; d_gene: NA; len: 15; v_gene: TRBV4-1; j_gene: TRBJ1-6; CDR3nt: TGCGCCAGCAGCCAAGGAGAAGAATTAGATTCACCCCTCCACTTT; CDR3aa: CASSQGEELDSPLHF
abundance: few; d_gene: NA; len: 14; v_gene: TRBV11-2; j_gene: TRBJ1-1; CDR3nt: TGTGCCAGCAGCTTAGTTGGGGGGTACACTGAAGCTTTCTTT; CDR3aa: CASSLVGGYTEAFF
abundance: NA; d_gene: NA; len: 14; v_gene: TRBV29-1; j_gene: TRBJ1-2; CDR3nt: TGCAGCGCCCGAAGGGAGGGCGGTAACTATGGCTACACCTTC; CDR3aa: CSARREGGNYGYTF
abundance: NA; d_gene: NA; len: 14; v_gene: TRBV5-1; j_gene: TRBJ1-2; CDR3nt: TGCGCCAGCAGCTTGGTAGGCCAGCGCTATGGCTACACCTTC; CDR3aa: CASSLVGQRYGYTF
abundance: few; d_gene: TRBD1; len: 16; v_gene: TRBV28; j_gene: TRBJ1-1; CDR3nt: TGTGCCAGCAGGTTTAGGACAGGAATCAGTGGAACTGAAGCTTTCTTT; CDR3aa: CASRFRTGISGTEAFF
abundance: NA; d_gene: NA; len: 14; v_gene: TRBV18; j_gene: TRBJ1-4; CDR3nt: TGTGCCAGCTCACCGGGACTTACTAATGAAAAACTGTTTTTT; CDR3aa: CASSPGLTNEKLFF
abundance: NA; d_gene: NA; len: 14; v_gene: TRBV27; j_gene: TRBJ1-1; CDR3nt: TGTGCCAGCAGCTATACTAGAACCTACACTGAAGCTTTCTTT; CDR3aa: CASSYTRTYTEAFF
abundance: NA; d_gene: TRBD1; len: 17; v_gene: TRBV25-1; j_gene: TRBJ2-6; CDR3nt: TGTGCCAGCAGTGAAGGGGGCAGGGGGTCTGGGGCCAACGTCCTGACTTTC; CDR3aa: CASSEGGRGSGANVLTF